This T cell receptor beta chain was found in a study of cytomegalovirus exposure and HLA in healthy donors. Looking at the study overall: Unique TCRs numbering roughly 80 million, obtained from HLA-typed donors, made up an early data release.

Overall study findings and caveats: Rare sequences made up most TCRs, while some public TCRs were found in many donors.

PCR used 60 Vbeta primers and 13 Jbeta primers. Repertoires were generated with immunoSEQ multiplex PCR, while TCRdb's copy carries only in-frame clones and drops some. Of about 200,000 clones in the sample, roughly three quarters are singletons; the top ten hold approximately 0.4%. On this clone: No antigen is known for it.

CDR1 is SGHTA and CDR2 is FQGTGA in the germline V gene. The CDR3 length is 14 residues. The germline V and J ends were trimmed by 2 bases and 1 base, with 8 bases remaining between them. The sequencing sample was made of PBMCs. The TCR was taken from a male donor in good health and CMV-seropositive. J is TRBJ1-1 and V is TRBV7-3; D is uncertain. The CDR3 nucleotides read TGTGCCAGCAGCTTAGATCCCGGGAACACTGAAGCTTTCTTT. This gives the protein CASSLDPGNTEAFF.